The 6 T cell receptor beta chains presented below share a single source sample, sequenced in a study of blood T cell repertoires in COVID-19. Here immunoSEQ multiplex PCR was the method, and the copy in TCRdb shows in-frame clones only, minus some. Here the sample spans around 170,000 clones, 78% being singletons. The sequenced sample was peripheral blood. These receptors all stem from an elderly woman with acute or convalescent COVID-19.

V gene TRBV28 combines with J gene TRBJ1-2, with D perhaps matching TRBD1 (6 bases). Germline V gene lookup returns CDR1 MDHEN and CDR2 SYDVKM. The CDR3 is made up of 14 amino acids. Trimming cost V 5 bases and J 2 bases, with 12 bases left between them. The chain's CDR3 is CASSQLTGNYGYTF. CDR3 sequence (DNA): TGTGCCAGCAGTCAACTGACAGGAAACTATGGCTACACCTTC.

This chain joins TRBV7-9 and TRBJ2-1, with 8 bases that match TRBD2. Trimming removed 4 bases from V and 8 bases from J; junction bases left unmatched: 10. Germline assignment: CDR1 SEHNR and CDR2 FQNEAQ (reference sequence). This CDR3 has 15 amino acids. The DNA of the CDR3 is TGTGCCAGCAGCTCGCGACGGCGGGGGGCGGATGAGCAGTTCTTC. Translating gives CASSSRRRGADEQFF.

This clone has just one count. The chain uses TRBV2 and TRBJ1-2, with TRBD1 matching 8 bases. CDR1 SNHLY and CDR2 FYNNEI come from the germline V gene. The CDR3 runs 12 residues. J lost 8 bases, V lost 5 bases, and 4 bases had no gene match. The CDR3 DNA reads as TGTGCCAGCAGTCTTACAGGGGGAGGCTACACCTTC. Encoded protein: CASSLTGGGYTF. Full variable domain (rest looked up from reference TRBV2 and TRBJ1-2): EPEVTQTPSHQVTQMGQEVILRCVPISNHLYFYWYRQILGQKVEFLVSFYNNEISEKSEIFDDQFSVERPDGSNFTLKIRSTKLEDSAMYFCASSLTGGGYTFGSGTRLTVV.

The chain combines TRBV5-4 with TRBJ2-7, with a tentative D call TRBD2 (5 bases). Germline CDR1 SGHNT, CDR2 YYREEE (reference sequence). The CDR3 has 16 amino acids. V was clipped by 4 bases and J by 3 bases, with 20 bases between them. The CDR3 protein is CASSPEGTRAGYEQYF. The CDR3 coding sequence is TGTGCCAGCAGCCCTGAGGGTACAAGGGCGGGCTACGAGCAGTACTTC.

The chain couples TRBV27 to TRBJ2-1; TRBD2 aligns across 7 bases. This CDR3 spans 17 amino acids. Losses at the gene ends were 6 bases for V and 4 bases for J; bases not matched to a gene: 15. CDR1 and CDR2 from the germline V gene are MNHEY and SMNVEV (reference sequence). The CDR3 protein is CASSPWGGGGGYNEQFF. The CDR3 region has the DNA TGTGCCAGCAGCCCTTGGGGGGGTGGGGGAGGATACAATGAGCAGTTCTTC.

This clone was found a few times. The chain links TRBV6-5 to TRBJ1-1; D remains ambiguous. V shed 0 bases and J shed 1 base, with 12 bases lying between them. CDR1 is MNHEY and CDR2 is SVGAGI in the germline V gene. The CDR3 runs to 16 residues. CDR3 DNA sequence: TGTGCCAGCAGTTACTCTATGCAGGTGCCGAACACTGAAGCTTTCTTT. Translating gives CASSYSMQVPNTEAFF.